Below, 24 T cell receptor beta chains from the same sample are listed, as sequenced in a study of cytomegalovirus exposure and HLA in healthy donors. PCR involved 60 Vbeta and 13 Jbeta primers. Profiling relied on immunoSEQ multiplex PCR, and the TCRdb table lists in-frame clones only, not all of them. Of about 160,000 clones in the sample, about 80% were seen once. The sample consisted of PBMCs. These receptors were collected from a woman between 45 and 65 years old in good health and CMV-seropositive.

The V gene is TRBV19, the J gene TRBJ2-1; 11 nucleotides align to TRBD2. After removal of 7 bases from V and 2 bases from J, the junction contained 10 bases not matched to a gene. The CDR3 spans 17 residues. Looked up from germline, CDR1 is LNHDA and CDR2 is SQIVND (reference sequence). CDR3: CASTRQGTSGPYNEQFF. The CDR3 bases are TGTGCCAGTACCCGACAAGGGACTAGCGGCCCCTACAATGAGCAGTTCTTC.

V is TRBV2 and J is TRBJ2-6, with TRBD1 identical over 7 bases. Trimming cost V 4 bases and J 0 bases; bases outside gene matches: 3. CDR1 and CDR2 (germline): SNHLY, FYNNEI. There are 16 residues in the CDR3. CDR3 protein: CASSGGTASGANVLTF. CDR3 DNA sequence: TGTGCCAGCAGTGGGGGGACAGCCTCTGGGGCCAACGTCCTGACTTTC.

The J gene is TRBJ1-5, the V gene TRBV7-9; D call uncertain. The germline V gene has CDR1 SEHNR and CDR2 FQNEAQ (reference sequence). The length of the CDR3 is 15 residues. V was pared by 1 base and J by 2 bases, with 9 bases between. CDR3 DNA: TGTGCCAGCAGCTTAGGACTGTATGGCAATCAGCCCCAGCATTTT. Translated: CASSLGLYGNQPQHF.

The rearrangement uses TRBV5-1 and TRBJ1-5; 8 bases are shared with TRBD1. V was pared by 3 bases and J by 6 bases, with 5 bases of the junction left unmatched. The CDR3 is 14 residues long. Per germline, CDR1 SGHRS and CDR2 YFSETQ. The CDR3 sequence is CASSSGGEGQPQHF. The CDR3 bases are TGCGCCAGCAGCTCAGGGGGCGAAGGTCAGCCCCAGCATTTT.

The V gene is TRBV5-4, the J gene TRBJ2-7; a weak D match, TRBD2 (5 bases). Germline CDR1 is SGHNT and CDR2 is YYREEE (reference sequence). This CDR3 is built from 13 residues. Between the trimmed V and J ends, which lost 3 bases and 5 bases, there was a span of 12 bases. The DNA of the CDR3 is TGTGCCAGCAGCTCCGGGGAGAGAAACGAGCAGTACTTC. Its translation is CASSSGERNEQYF.

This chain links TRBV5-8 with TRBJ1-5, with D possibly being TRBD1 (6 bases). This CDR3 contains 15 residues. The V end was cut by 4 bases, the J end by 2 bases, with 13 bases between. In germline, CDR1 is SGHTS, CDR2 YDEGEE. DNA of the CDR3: TGTGCCAGCAGCAAACAGGGAGCCGGCAATCAGCCCCAGCATTTT. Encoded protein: CASSKQGAGNQPQHF.

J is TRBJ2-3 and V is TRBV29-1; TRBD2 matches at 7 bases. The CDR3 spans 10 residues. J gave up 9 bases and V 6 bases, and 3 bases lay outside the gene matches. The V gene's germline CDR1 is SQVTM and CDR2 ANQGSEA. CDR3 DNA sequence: TGCAGCGTAAAGCGGGAAACGCAGTATTTT. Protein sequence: CSVKRETQYF.

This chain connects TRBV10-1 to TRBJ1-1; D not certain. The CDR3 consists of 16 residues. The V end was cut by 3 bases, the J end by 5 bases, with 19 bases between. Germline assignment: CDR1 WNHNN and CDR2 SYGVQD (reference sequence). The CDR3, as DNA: TGCGCCAGCAGTGACGGGCTCACGGGAATAGGGACTGAAGCTTTCTTT. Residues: CASSDGLTGIGTEAFF.

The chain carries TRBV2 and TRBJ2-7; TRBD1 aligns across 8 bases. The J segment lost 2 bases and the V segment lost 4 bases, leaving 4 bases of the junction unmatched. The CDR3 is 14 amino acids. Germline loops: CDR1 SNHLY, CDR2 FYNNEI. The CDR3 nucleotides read TGTGCCAGCAGTGGGGGACAGGTCCCCTACGAGCAGTACTTC. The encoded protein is CASSGGQVPYEQYF. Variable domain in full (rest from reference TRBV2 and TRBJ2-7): EPEVTQTPSHQVTQMGQEVILRCVPISNHLYFYWYRQILGQKVEFLVSFYNNEISEKSEIFDDQFSVERPDGSNFTLKIRSTKLEDSAMYFCASSGGQVPYEQYFGPGTRLTVT.

This CDR3 is CASSSNPFDRGWETQYF. CDR3 nucleotide sequence: TGTGCCAGCAGTTCAAACCCTTTCGACAGGGGGTGGGAGACCCAGTACTTC. The chain combines TRBV2 with TRBJ2-5, with 9 bases lining up with TRBD1. Per the germline V gene, CDR1 is SNHLY and CDR2 is FYNNEI. V was clipped by 5 bases and J by 5 bases; unmatched bases: 15. The CDR3 loop spans 17 amino acids.

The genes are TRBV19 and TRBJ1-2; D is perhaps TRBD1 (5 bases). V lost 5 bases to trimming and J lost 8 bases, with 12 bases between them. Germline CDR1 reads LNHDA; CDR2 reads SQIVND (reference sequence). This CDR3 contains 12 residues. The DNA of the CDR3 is TGTGCCAGTAGTCGTCCCCCAGGGGGCTACACCTTC. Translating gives CASSRPPGGYTF.

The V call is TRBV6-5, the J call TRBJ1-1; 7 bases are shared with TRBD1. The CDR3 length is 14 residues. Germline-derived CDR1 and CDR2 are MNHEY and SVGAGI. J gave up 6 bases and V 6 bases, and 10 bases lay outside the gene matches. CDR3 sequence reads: CASRTGATTAEAFF. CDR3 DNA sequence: TGTGCCAGCAGAACAGGGGCCACGACCGCTGAAGCTTTCTTT.

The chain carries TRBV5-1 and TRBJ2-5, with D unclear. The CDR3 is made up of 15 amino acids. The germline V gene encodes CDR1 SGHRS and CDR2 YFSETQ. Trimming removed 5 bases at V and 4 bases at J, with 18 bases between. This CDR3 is CASRIGRVLVETQYF. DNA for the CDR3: TGCGCCAGCAGGATTGGTCGAGTTCTCGTAGAGACCCAGTACTTC.

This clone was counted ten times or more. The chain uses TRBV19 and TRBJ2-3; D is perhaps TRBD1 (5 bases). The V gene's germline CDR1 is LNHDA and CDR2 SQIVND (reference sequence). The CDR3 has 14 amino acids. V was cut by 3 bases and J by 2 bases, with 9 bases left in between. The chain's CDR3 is CASSMGQDTDTQYF. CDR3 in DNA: TGTGCCAGTAGTATGGGGCAGGACACAGATACGCAGTATTTT.

CDR3 DNA sequence: TGTGCCAGCCGAGAGACAGGGAGATCCTACGAGCAGTACTTC. As protein: CASRETGRSYEQYF. The chain joins TRBV5-8 to TRBJ2-7; the match to TRBD1 covers 7 bases. J was trimmed by 1 base and V by 7 bases; bases with no gene match: 8. The length of the CDR3 is 14 residues. Germline values: CDR1 SGHTS, CDR2 YDEGEE.

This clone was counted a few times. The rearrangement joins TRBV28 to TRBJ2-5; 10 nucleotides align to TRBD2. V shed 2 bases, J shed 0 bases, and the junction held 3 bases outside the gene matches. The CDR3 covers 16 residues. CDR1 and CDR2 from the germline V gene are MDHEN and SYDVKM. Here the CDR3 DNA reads TGTGCCAGCAGTTTACGAGCGGGGGGGTACCAAGAGACCCAGTACTTC. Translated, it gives CASSLRAGGYQETQYF.

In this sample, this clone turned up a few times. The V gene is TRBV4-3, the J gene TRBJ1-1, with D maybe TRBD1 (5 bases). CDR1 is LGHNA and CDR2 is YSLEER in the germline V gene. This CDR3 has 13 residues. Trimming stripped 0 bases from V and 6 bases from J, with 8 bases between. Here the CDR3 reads CASSQDRGPEAFF. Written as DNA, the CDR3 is TGCGCCAGCAGCCAAGATAGGGGCCCTGAAGCTTTCTTT.

The CDR3 DNA sequence: TGTGCCAGCTCACCCCCAGGGTACGCTGAAGCTTTCTTT. This translates into CASSPPGYAEAFF. The gene calls are TRBV18 and TRBJ1-1, with D maybe TRBD1 (5 bases). Germline-derived CDR1 and CDR2 are KGHSH and LQKENI. This CDR3 is 13 amino acids long. The V gene lost 3 bases and the J gene lost 6 bases, with 11 bases spanning the gap.

CDR3 protein: CASSEASGKNTEAFF. In nucleotides, the CDR3 is TGTGCCAGCAGTGAAGCTTCAGGGAAGAACACTGAAGCTTTCTTT. The chain joins TRBV2 to TRBJ1-1, with a tentative D call TRBD1 (5 bases). V lost 0 bases, J lost 1 base, and 9 bases lay in between. In germline, CDR1 is SNHLY, CDR2 FYNNEI. The length of the CDR3 is 15 residues.

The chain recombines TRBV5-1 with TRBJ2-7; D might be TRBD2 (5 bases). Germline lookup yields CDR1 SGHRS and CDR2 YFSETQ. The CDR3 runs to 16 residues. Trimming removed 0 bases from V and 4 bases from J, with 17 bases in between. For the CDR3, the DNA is TGCGCCAGCAGCTTGGATCCCGGGAACGGCCCTTACGAGCAGTACTTC. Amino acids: CASSLDPGNGPYEQYF.

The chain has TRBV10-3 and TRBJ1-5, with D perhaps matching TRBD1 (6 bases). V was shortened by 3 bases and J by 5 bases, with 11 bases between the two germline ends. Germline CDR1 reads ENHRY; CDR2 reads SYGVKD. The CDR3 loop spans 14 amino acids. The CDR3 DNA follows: TGTGCCATCAGTGACCCAGGGGCGGATCAGCCCCAGCATTTT. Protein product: CAISDPGADQPQHF.

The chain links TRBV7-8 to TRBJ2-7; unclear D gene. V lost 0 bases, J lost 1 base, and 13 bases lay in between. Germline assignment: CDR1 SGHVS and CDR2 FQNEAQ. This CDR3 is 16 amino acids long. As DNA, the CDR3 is TGTGCCAGCAGCTTAGCTGGGCAGATTTTTTCCTACGAGCAGTACTTC. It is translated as CASSLAGQIFSYEQYF. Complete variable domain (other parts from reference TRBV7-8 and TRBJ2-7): GAGVSQSPRYKVAKRGQDVALRCDPISGHVSLFWYQQALGQGPEFLTYFQNEAQLDKSGLPSDRFFAERPEGSVSTLKIQRTQQEDSAVYLCASSLAGQIFSYEQYFGPGTRLTVT.

The DNA of the CDR3 is TGTGCCAGCACGGGGACAGGGAACACCGGGGAGCTGTTTTTT. Protein sequence: CASTGTGNTGELFF. The chain joins TRBV5-8 to TRBJ2-2; 8 bases are a match to TRBD1. Germline V gene lookup returns CDR1 SGHTS and CDR2 YDEGEE. The CDR3 extends over 14 amino acids. J lost 1 base, V lost 6 bases, and 2 bases had no gene match. Together with reference TRBV5-8 and TRBJ2-2, the CDR3 gives the full variable domain: EAGVTQSPTHLIKTRGQQATLRCSPISGHTSVYWYQQALGLGLQFLLWYDEGEERNRGNFPPRFSGRQFPNYSSELNVNALELEDSALYLCASTGTGNTGELFFGEGSRLTVL.

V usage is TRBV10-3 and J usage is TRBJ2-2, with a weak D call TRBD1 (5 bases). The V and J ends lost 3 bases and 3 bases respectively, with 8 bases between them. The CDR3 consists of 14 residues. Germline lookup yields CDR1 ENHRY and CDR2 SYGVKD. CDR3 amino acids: CAISDATDTGELFF. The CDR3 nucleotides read TGTGCCATCAGTGACGCGACAGACACCGGGGAGCTGTTTTTT.